A single sample gave rise to the 9 T cell receptor beta chains below, sequenced in a study of human T cells and chemical hapten exposure. TCRdb reprocessed the RACE reads via MiXCR and lists one record per CDR3 protein. Here the sample spans about 190,000 distinct CDR3 sequences, under 30% being singletons. Time point in this sample: patch test 3, about 24 weeks after DPC sensitization. The treatment was: therapeutic diphenylcyclopropenone sensitization with weekly scalp DPC. Source: whole blood, taken in connection with sensitization to the hapten diphenylcyclopropenone (DPC). These receptors originate from a woman aged 40 to 50 with alopecia areata. Some clones in this sample may be carry-over from other donors' samples.

The sample holds a few counts of this clonotype. The chain uses TRBV14 and TRBJ1-1; D remains ambiguous. Germline V gene data show CDR1 as SGHDN and CDR2 as FVKESK. The CDR3 spans 16 residues. Trimming removed 1 base at V and 0 bases at J, with 12 bases between. Here the CDR3 DNA reads TGTGCCAGCAGCCAAGTGGGCGGGATCATGAACACTGAAGCTTTCTTT. Translation gives CASSQVGGIMNTEAFF.

This rearrangement joins TRBV7-9 to TRBJ2-1, with 8 positions matching TRBD2. The V gene's germline CDR1 is SEHNR and CDR2 FQNEAQ (reference sequence). With 5 bases clipped from V and 3 bases from J, the junction kept 9 bases outside the gene matches. The CDR3 runs 16 residues. The CDR3 DNA reads TGTGCCAGCAGCCCTGTACGGGGGGGGGTCTACAATGAGCAGTTCTTC. Protein: CASSPVRGGVYNEQFF. Full variable domain (outside the CDR3, taken from reference TRBV7-9 and TRBJ2-1): DTGVSQNPRHKITKRGQNVTFRCDPISEHNRLYWYRQTLGQGPEFLTYFQNEAQLEKSRLLSDRFSAERPKGSFSTLEIQRTEQGDSAMYLCASSPVRGGVYNEQFFGPGTRLTVL.

The rearrangement links TRBV4-1 to TRBJ1-2; the D gene is possibly TRBD1 (5 bases). Germline CDR1 and CDR2: MGHRA and YSYEKL. The CDR3 length is 15 residues. Trimming left V 3 bases short and J 1 base short, with 12 bases between. The CDR3 DNA reads as TGCGCCAGCAGCCAGACCCTCCAGGGTAACTATGGCTACACCTTC. Translating it yields CASSQTLQGNYGYTF.

The chain joins TRBV24-1 to TRBJ2-1; 12 positions match TRBD2. Germline CDR1 is KGHDR and CDR2 is SFDVKD. The CDR3 is 16 residues long. Losses at the gene ends were 1 base for V and 9 bases for J; bases not matched to a gene: 6. The CDR3 nucleotides are TGTGCCACCAGTGATTTTACACTAGCGGGAGGCATTGAGCAGTTCTTC. Translated: CATSDFTLAGGIEQFF.

This clonotype was found a few times. This chain uses TRBV5-1 with TRBJ2-6, with D unresolved. Germline V gene sequence: CDR1 SGHRS, CDR2 YFSETQ. The CDR3 is 14 amino acids. V was cut by 6 bases and J by 0 bases, with 7 bases left in between. CDR3 DNA sequence: TGCGCCAGCATGTCAGGCTCTGGGGCCAACGTCCTGACTTTC. This codes for CASMSGSGANVLTF. Looking up the rest from reference TRBV5-1 and TRBJ2-6 gives the full variable domain: KAGVTQTPRYLIKTRGQQVTLSCSPISGHRSVSWYQQTPGQGLQFLFEYFSETQRNKGNFPGRFSGRQFSNSRSEMNVSTLELGDSALYLCASMSGSGANVLTFGAGSRLTVL.

For this clonotype: Mismatch with germline at one junction end may stem from a read error. The chain is built from TRBV7-7 and TRBJ2-2, with 8 bases that match TRBD2. In germline, CDR1 is SSHAT, CDR2 FNYEAQ (reference sequence). The CDR3 contains 15 residues. In nucleotides, the CDR3 is TGTGCTAGCAGTCCCGCGGGGGGCGCATCAGGGGAGCTGTTTTTT. Amino acid sequence: CASSPAGGASGELFF.

This clonotype was seen only a few times. The V gene is TRBV29-1, the J gene TRBJ2-7; 7 bases are a match to TRBD2. The CDR3 spans 20 residues. The V segment lost 0 bases and the J segment 1 base; nucleotides outside the gene matches: 21. Germline-derived CDR1 and CDR2 are SQVTM and ANQGSEA. CDR3 bases: TGCAGCGTTGAAGATGGCCCACTAGCGCCCACCCAACCTATGTCCTACGAGCAGTACTTC. It is translated as CSVEDGPLAPTQPMSYEQYF.

Many counts were recorded for this clonotype. The chain links TRBV7-9 to TRBJ1-6; 9 positions agree with TRBD1. Trimming cost V 4 bases and J 10 bases; bases outside gene matches: 5. The CDR3 runs to 14 residues. Germline assignment: CDR1 SEHNR and CDR2 FQNEAQ (reference sequence). CDR3 in DNA: TGTGCCAGCAGCTACGGACAGGGGAGGTCACCCCTCCACTTT. Its protein product is CASSYGQGRSPLHF.

Only a few counts were recorded for this clonotype. CDR3 coding DNA: TGTGCCAGCAGCTTATTCGGCCAGCCGGGAGATACGCAGTATTTT. Translation: CASSLFGQPGDTQYF. V usage is TRBV7-3 and J usage is TRBJ2-3; D not certain. This CDR3 region has 15 residues. The V gene's germline CDR1 is SGHTA and CDR2 FQGTGA. With 2 bases removed from V and 5 bases from J, the gap between germline ends came to 14 bases. Full variable domain (outside the CDR3, taken from reference TRBV7-3 and TRBJ2-3): GAGVSQTPSNKVTEKGKYVELRCDPISGHTALYWYRQSLGQGPEFLIYFQGTGAADDSGLPNDRFFAVRPEGSVSTLKIQRTERGDSAVYLCASSLFGQPGDTQYFGPGTRLTVL.